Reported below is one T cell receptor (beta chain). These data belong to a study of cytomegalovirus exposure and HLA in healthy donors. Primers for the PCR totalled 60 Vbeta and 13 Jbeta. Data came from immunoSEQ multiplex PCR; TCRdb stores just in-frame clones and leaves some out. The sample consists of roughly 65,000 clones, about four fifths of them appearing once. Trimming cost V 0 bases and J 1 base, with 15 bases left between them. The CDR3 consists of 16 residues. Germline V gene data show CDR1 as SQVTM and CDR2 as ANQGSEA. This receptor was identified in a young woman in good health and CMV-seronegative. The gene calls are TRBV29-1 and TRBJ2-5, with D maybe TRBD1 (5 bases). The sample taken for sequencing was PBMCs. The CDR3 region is CSVEDKGTGPQETQYF. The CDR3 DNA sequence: TGCAGCGTTGAAGACAAGGGAACAGGACCCCAAGAGACCCAGTACTTC. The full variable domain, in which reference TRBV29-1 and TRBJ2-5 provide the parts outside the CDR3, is SAVISQKPSRDICQRGTSLTIQCQVDSQVTMMFWYRQQPGQSLTLIATANQGSEATYESGFVIDKFPISRPNLTFSTLTVSNMSPEDSSIYLCSVEDKGTGPQETQYFGPGTRLLVL.